This is a list of T cell receptor beta chains from one sample in a study of regulatory T cells in long-lasting Graves disease. One entry per CDR3 protein results from TCRdb running MiXCR on the multiplex PCR reads. The sample lists around 450,000 distinct CDR3 sequences, 20% to 25% occurring once. This specimen consisted of peripheral blood mononuclear cells (PBMCs), obtained when the disease was refractory, from a patient treated with antithyroid drugs. These receptors all stem from a female donor with Graves disease. Each CDR3 is given with its conserved first and last residue. Fields, in order: D gene, J gene, clone size, V gene, CDR3 length, CDR3 protein, CDR3 DNA. The D gene is left open where the match is weak. Size values are once, few and many counts, or a class for expanded clones, and some rows have none.

D: TRBD1
J: TRBJ2-1
size: .
V: TRBV6-1
length: 14
CDR3: CASSELEGANEQFF
DNA: TGTGCCAGCAGTGAATTAGAGGGGGCCAATGAGCAGTTCTTC

D: .
J: TRBJ2-5
size: few
V: TRBV4-3
length: 16
CDR3: CASSPSPWGPQETQYF
DNA: TGCGCCAGCAGCCCTTCCCCCTGGGGTCCCCAAGAGACCCAGTACTTC

D: .
J: TRBJ1-1
size: .
V: TRBV27
length: 14
CDR3: CASNLRGSITEAFF
DNA: TGTGCCAGCAATTTAAGGGGGAGTATAACTGAAGCTTTCTTT

D: TRBD1
J: TRBJ2-7
size: many
V: TRBV28
length: 14
CDR3: CASSRTGKPYEQYF
DNA: TGTGCCAGCAGTCGGACAGGGAAGCCCTACGAGCAGTACTTC

D: .
J: TRBJ1-5
size: many
V: TRBV12-3/TRBV12-4
length: 15
CDR3: CASSLMKGSNQPQHF
DNA: TGTGCCAGCAGTTTAATGAAAGGGAGCAATCAGCCCCAGCATTTT

D: .
J: TRBJ2-7
size: .
V: TRBV7-2
length: 14
CDR3: CASSTSPAAYEQYF
DNA: TGTGCCAGCAGCACCTCACCAGCGGCTTACGAGCAGTACTTC

D: TRBD2
J: TRBJ2-1
size: .
V: TRBV20-1
length: 15
CDR3: CSAYSGGRSYNEQFF
DNA: TGCAGTGCTTATAGCGGGGGGAGGTCCTACAATGAGCAGTTCTTC

D: .
J: TRBJ1-5
size: many
V: TRBV3-1
length: 11
CDR3: CASSQIQPQHF
DNA: TGTGCCAGCAGCCAGATTCAGCCCCAGCATTTT

D: .
J: TRBJ1-2
size: many
V: TRBV6-2/TRBV6-3
length: 14
CDR3: CASSYGQNSYGYTF
DNA: TGTGCCAGCAGTTACGGACAGAACTCGTATGGCTACACCTTC

D: .
J: TRBJ1-2
size: many
V: TRBV27
length: 17
CDR3: CASSLITSGGSNYGYTF
DNA: TGTGCCAGCAGTTTAATTACATCGGGGGGCAGTAACTATGGCTACACCTTC

D: .
J: TRBJ2-1
size: .
V: TRBV28
length: 12
CDR3: CASSTLYNEQFF
DNA: TGTGCCAGCAGTACGTTATACAATGAGCAGTTCTTC

D: TRBD2
J: TRBJ2-3
size: few
V: TRBV27
length: 15
CDR3: CASSLGGTSTDTQYF
DNA: TGTGCCAGCAGTTTGGGAGGGACTAGCACAGATACGCAGTATTTT

D: .
J: TRBJ1-1
size: .
V: TRBV29-1
length: 11
CDR3: CSIPMHTEAFF
DNA: TGCAGCATCCCCATGCACACTGAAGCTTTCTTT

D: .
J: TRBJ2-5
size: .
V: TRBV6-5
length: 11
CDR3: CASSLQQTQYF
DNA: TGTGCCAGCAGTTTACAACAGACCCAGTACTTC

D: .
J: TRBJ2-1
size: .
V: TRBV11-2
length: 15
CDR3: CASSLDPGPYNEQFF
DNA: TGTGCCAGCAGCTTAGATCCGGGCCCCTACAATGAGCAGTTCTTC

D: TRBD1
J: TRBJ1-5
size: few
V: TRBV20-1
length: 19
CDR3: CSAPHGRQGVVGINQPQHF
DNA: TGCAGTGCTCCCCACGGGCGACAGGGGGTTGTCGGAATTAATCAGCCCCAGCATTTT

D: .
J: TRBJ2-7
size: many
V: TRBV19
length: 15
CDR3: CASSIGQEATYEQYF
DNA: TGTGCCAGTAGTATAGGACAGGAGGCCACCTACGAGCAGTACTTC

D: .
J: TRBJ1-6
size: .
V: TRBV20-1
length: 16
CDR3: CSATDPGRGQDSPLHF
DNA: TGCAGTGCTACCGACCCGGGAAGGGGTCAGGATTCACCCCTCCACTTT

D: .
J: TRBJ1-2
size: few
V: TRBV19
length: 12
CDR3: CASSIPLGGYTF
DNA: TGTGCCAGTAGTATCCCCCTCGGAGGCTACACCTTC

D: .
J: TRBJ2-7
size: many
V: TRBV27
length: 15
CDR3: CASRRHEGLNYEQYF
DNA: TGTGCCAGCAGACGTCACGAGGGCCTGAACTACGAGCAGTACTTC

D: TRBD1
J: TRBJ2-2
size: .
V: TRBV10-3
length: 15
CDR3: CAIRRTGENTGELFF
DNA: TGTGCCATCAGGAGGACAGGGGAAAACACCGGGGAGCTGTTTTTT

D: .
J: TRBJ2-5
size: many
V: TRBV12-3/TRBV12-4
length: 15
CDR3: CASRSSAGPQETQYF
DNA: TGTGCCAGCAGGTCGTCGGCGGGGCCACAAGAGACCCAGTACTTC

D: TRBD1
J: TRBJ1-1
size: .
V: TRBV12-5
length: 16
CDR3: CASGLHTGQGNTEAFF
DNA: TGTGCTAGTGGTTTGCATACCGGACAGGGGAACACTGAAGCTTTCTTT

D: .
J: TRBJ1-1
size: few
V: TRBV19
length: 16
CDR3: CASSTGRIPRNTEAFF
DNA: TGTGCCAGTAGTACTGGACGGATCCCGAGGAACACTGAAGCTTTCTTT

D: TRBD1
J: TRBJ1-1
size: .
V: TRBV11-3
length: 15
CDR3: CASSLGSGGYTEAFF
DNA: TGTGCCAGCAGCTTAGGTTCAGGGGGCTACACTGAAGCTTTCTTT

D: .
J: TRBJ2-5
size: .
V: TRBV6-2/TRBV6-3
length: 16
CDR3: CASSTGGRQSIRAQYF
DNA: TGTGCCAGCAGCACCGGGGGAAGGCAGAGTATCCGAGCCCAGTACTTC

D: .
J: TRBJ2-2
size: .
V: TRBV28
length: 14
CDR3: CASSFGRNTGELFF
DNA: TGTGCCAGCAGTTTTGGCAGAAACACCGGGGAGCTGTTTTTT

D: TRBD1
J: TRBJ2-3
size: .
V: TRBV28
length: 15
CDR3: CASRTDRALGDTQYF
DNA: TGTGCCAGCCGCACGGACAGGGCCCTCGGGGATACGCAGTATTTT

D: .
J: TRBJ1-1
size: many
V: TRBV28
length: 12
CDR3: CATRAGNTEAFF
DNA: TGTGCCACCCGGGCCGGGAACACTGAAGCTTTCTTT

D: .
J: TRBJ2-6
size: few
V: TRBV5-1
length: 14
CDR3: CASRSILGANVLTF
DNA: TGCGCCAGCAGGTCGATCCTGGGGGCCAACGTCCTGACTTTC

D: TRBD1
J: TRBJ1-1
size: few
V: TRBV5-1
length: 17
CDR3: CASSLVGTGDWNTEAFF
DNA: TGCGCCAGCAGCTTGGTGGGGACAGGGGATTGGAACACTGAAGCTTTCTTT

D: TRBD1
J: TRBJ2-2
size: few
V: TRBV28
length: 16
CDR3: CASSVIGQGHPGELFF
DNA: TGTGCCAGCAGTGTTATAGGACAGGGGCATCCCGGGGAGCTGTTTTTT

D: TRBD1
J: TRBJ2-5
size: many
V: TRBV20-1
length: 14
CDR3: CSAIRDSPQETQYF
DNA: TGCAGTGCTATTAGGGACAGCCCTCAAGAGACCCAGTACTTC

D: .
J: TRBJ1-2
size: many
V: TRBV3-1
length: 14
CDR3: CASSPGWIAYGYTF
DNA: TGTGCCAGCAGCCCAGGATGGATCGCCTATGGCTACACCTTC

D: TRBD2
J: TRBJ2-7
size: .
V: TRBV7-6
length: 14
CDR3: CASSLDRRESEQYF
DNA: TGTGCCAGCAGCTTAGATAGGCGGGAGTCCGAGCAGTACTTC

D: .
J: TRBJ2-4
size: few
V: TRBV12-3/TRBV12-4
length: 15
CDR3: CASSLDRLAKNIQYF
DNA: TGTGCCAGCAGTTTGGACAGACTAGCCAAAAACATTCAGTACTTC

D: .
J: TRBJ1-5
size: few
V: TRBV6-5
length: 14
CDR3: CASSYSQGTEPQHF
DNA: TGTGCCAGCAGTTACTCGCAGGGAACGGAGCCCCAGCATTTT